The 18 T cell receptor beta chains reported below all come from one sample, sequenced in a study of blood T cells in healthy people across ages. Alongside a J-beta primer mix, a sample-barcoded 5' primer served in a second PCR lasting roughly 6 to 11 cycles. TCRdb itself ran the 5' RACE reads through MiXCR, one entry per CDR3 protein. The sample has more than 900,000 distinct CDR3 sequences, about 28% seen once. The sample was also reused in another study, on T cells of mothers and their children.

Sequenced: blood. The receptors originated from a woman between 40 and 55 years old in good health.

This clonotype has only a few counts. This chain joins TRBV29-1 and TRBJ1-2; D may be TRBD1 (6 bases). This CDR3 region has 14 residues. V shed 2 bases and J shed 4 bases, with 14 bases lying between them. CDR1 and CDR2 (germline): SQVTM, ANQGSEA. CDR3 DNA: TGCAGCGTTGAACGGACAGCGGCAGGCTATGGCTACACCTTC. As protein: CSVERTAAGYGYTF.

This clonotype was seen more than once but under ten times. This chain joins TRBV6-2 or TRBV6-3 and TRBJ2-7; 7 bases are a match to TRBD1. The V gene end was trimmed by 6 bases and the J gene end by 2 bases; junction bases not matched to a gene: 19. The length of the CDR3 is 18 residues. Germline lookup yields CDR1 MNHEY and CDR2 SVGEGT. CDR3 DNA sequence: TGTGCCAGCAGATTGACTTCCGGACAGGCAAAAAGGGCCTACGAGCAGTACTTC. Its protein is CASRLTSGQAKRAYEQYF.

CDR3 sequence reads: CSASPGSGQGARYGYTF. The CDR3 region has the DNA TGCAGTGCAAGCCCAGGCAGCGGACAGGGGGCTCGGTATGGCTACACCTTC. The chain employs TRBV20-1 and TRBJ1-2; 11 positions match TRBD1. The V gene's germline CDR1 is DFQATT and CDR2 SNEGSKA (reference sequence). Losses at the gene ends were 6 bases for V and 5 bases for J; bases not matched to a gene: 17. CDR3 length: 17 amino acids.

The chain couples TRBV15 to TRBJ2-5; no definite D call. Germline CDR1 and CDR2: LNHNV and YYDKDF (reference sequence). This CDR3 region has 15 residues. The V and J ends lost 0 bases and 8 bases respectively, with 16 bases between them. Written as DNA, the CDR3 is TGTGCCACCAGCAGAGAGCTGGGGTTGACAACCACCCAGTACTTC. Its translation is CATSRELGLTTTQYF.

A remark on this clonotype: A single base separates this from a much larger clone, so it may be a read error. This chain connects TRBV10-3 to TRBJ2-4; possible D gene TRBD2, 5 bases. The J call may not be correct, given that the DNA end is closer to TRBJ2-7. CDR1 ENHRY and CDR2 SYGVKD come from the germline V gene. The CDR3 is made up of 15 amino acids. The CDR3 DNA follows: TGTGCCATCAGTGACCTCCTGGACTCCTTGTACGAGCAGTACTTC. Protein product: CAISDLLDSLYEQYF.

The rearrangement joins TRBV14 to TRBJ2-7; possibly TRBD1 or TRBD2 for D (5 bases each). The CDR3 covers 14 residues. Germline V lookup: CDR1 SGHDN, CDR2 FVKESK. V dropped 5 bases and J dropped 3 bases, with 14 bases sitting between them. CDR3 nucleotides: TGTGCCAGCAGCTTAGGGACCGAGTTCTACGAGCAGTACTTC. Protein product: CASSLGTEFYEQYF.

This clonotype was picked up a small number of times. The V call is TRBV4-1, the J call TRBJ2-7; 10 nucleotides agree with TRBD2. The CDR3 extends over 18 amino acids. From germline, CDR1 is MGHRA and CDR2 YSYEKL. V lost 0 bases to trimming and J lost 4 bases; unmatched junction nucleotides: 12. CDR3 coding DNA: TGCGCCAGCAGCCAAGATCGACCCAGCGGGGGGGCTGGGTACGAGCAGTACTTC. It encodes CASSQDRPSGGAGYEQYF.

The chain employs TRBV30 and TRBJ1-2; D unresolved. The CDR3 consists of 14 residues. The germline V and J ends were trimmed by 0 bases and 8 bases, with 16 bases remaining between them. Germline lookup yields CDR1 GTSNPN and CDR2 SVGIG (reference sequence). The CDR3 nucleotides read TGTGCCTGGAGTGTACGCCCGGTGGCGGGGGGCTACACCTTC. This translates into CAWSVRPVAGGYTF.

This clonotype has just a few counts. This chain connects TRBV7-9 to TRBJ2-1, with TRBD2 identical over 10 bases. Germline loops: CDR1 SEHNR, CDR2 FQNEAQ (reference sequence). The CDR3 runs 14 residues. The ends lost 0 bases at V and 11 bases at J; junction bases unmatched: 4. CDR3: CASSLAGLAEKQFF. The CDR3, as DNA: TGTGCCAGCAGCTTAGCTGGACTAGCGGAAAAGCAGTTCTTC.

This clonotype was observed a few times. This chain joins TRBV18 and TRBJ2-1; D is possibly TRBD1 or TRBD2 (7 bases each). Deletions cut 3 bases from V and 6 bases from J, with 18 bases between. Per germline, CDR1 KGHSH and CDR2 LQKENI. The CDR3 length is 16 residues. In nucleotides, the CDR3 is TGTGCCAGCTCACCCCGTGGAGGGGGCGGGGGCAATGAGCAGTTCTTC. Translating it yields CASSPRGGGGGNEQFF.

This clonotype was detected only a few times. The chain recombines TRBV7-9 with TRBJ1-2; perhaps TRBD1 as D (5 bases). Germline CDR1 reads SEHNR; CDR2 reads FQNEAQ (reference sequence). The CDR3 has 15 residues. The V end lost 5 bases, the J end lost 4 bases, and 17 bases lay between the germline ends. CDR3 sequence reads: CASSARGEDSYGYTF. The CDR3 DNA follows: TGTGCCAGCAGCGCCCGGGGGGAGGATAGCTATGGCTACACCTTC.

The sample holds a few counts of this clonotype. V is TRBV29-1 and J is TRBJ1-1, with TRBD1 as a possible D gene (5 bases). This CDR3 is 13 amino acids long. Trimming took off 0 bases at V and 4 bases at J, with 9 bases between the two ends. Germline-derived CDR1 and CDR2 are SQVTM and ANQGSEA. The CDR3 spells CSVEETRGTEAFF. The CDR3 DNA reads TGCAGCGTTGAAGAAACGAGGGGCACTGAAGCTTTCTTT.

The chain couples TRBV2 to TRBJ1-1; no definite D call. The CDR3 is 15 amino acids. V dropped 3 bases and J dropped 1 base, with 12 bases sitting between them. Per the germline V gene, CDR1 is SNHLY and CDR2 is FYNNEI. The CDR3 DNA reads as TGTGCCAGCAGTGAGGAGTTCGCAGGGAACACTGAAGCTTTCTTT. The encoded protein is CASSEEFAGNTEAFF.

The chain is built from TRBV18 and TRBJ1-2; TRBD1 agrees at 7 bases. There are 13 residues in the CDR3. With 3 bases clipped from V and 8 bases from J, the junction kept 6 bases outside the gene matches. CDR1 and CDR2 (germline): KGHSH, LQKENI. The CDR3 protein is CASSPTGPGGYTF. The CDR3, as DNA: TGTGCCAGCTCACCGACAGGGCCGGGGGGCTACACCTTC.

This clonotype was found a few times. V is TRBV29-1 and J is TRBJ1-1, with D possibly TRBD1 on 5 matching bases. The V end was cut by 7 bases, the J end by 1 base, with 13 bases between. This CDR3 has 13 amino acids. Germline V gene lookup returns CDR1 SQVTM and CDR2 ANQGSEA. The CDR3 coding sequence is TGCAGCGACATGAACGACAGGAACACTGAAGCTTTCTTT. Its translation: CSDMNDRNTEAFF.

The V call is TRBV5-1, the J call TRBJ2-5; D is ambiguous. Germline assignment: CDR1 SGHRS and CDR2 YFSETQ. This CDR3 spans 16 amino acids. Trimming pared 1 base from V and 1 base from J, leaving 14 bases between. The CDR3 spells CASSLSPPGTQETQYF. CDR3 in DNA: TGCGCCAGCAGCTTGTCGCCCCCAGGTACCCAAGAGACCCAGTACTTC.

This clonotype has more than one count but fewer than ten. The chain is built from TRBV12-3 or TRBV12-4 and TRBJ2-7; D remains unclear. The CDR3 runs to 14 residues. Trimming left V 1 base short and J 7 bases short, with 14 bases between. The CDR3 here is CASSLVGVVDEQYF. In DNA form, the CDR3 reads TGTGCCAGCAGTTTAGTTGGTGTTGTAGATGAGCAGTACTTC.

The rearrangement links TRBV5-1 to TRBJ2-3; 9 nucleotides align to TRBD2. CDR1 SGHRS and CDR2 YFSETQ come from the germline V gene. The CDR3 is 16 residues long. V lost 4 bases, J lost 6 bases, and 12 bases stayed unmatched. CDR3: CASSPRSAGGRDTQYF. As DNA, the CDR3 is TGCGCCAGCAGCCCCCGTTCAGCGGGGGGCCGGGATACGCAGTATTTT. Drawing the rest from reference TRBV5-1 and TRBJ2-3, the complete variable domain is KAGVTQTPRYLIKTRGQQVTLSCSPISGHRSVSWYQQTPGQGLQFLFEYFSETQRNKGNFPGRFSGRQFSNSRSEMNVSTLELGDSALYLCASSPRSAGGRDTQYFGPGTRLTVL.